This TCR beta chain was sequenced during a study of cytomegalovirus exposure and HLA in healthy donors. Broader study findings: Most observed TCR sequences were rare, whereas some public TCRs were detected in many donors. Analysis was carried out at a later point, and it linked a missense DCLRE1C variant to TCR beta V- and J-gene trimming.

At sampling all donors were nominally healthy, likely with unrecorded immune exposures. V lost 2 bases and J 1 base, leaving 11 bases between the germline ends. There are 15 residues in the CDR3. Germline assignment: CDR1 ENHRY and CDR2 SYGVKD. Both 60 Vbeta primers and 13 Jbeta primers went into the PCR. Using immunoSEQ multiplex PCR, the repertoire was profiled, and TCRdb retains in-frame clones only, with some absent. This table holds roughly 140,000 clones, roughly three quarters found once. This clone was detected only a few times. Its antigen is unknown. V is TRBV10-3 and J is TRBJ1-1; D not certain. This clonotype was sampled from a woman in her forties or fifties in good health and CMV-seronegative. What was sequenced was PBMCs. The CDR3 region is CAISELPGGNTEAFF. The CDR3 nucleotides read TGTGCCATCAGTGAGCTGCCGGGAGGGAACACTGAAGCTTTCTTT.